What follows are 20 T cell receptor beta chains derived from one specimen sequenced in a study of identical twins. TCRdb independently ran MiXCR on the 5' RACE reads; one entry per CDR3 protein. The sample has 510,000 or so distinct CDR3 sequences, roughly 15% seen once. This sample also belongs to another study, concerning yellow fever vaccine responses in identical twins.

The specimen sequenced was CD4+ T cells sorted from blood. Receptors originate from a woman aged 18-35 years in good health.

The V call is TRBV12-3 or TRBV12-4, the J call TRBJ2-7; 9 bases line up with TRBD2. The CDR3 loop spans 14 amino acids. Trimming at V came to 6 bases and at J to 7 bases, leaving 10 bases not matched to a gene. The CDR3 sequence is CASRFGTSFKEQYF. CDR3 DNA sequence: TGTGCCAGCAGATTCGGGACTAGCTTTAAAGAGCAGTACTTC.

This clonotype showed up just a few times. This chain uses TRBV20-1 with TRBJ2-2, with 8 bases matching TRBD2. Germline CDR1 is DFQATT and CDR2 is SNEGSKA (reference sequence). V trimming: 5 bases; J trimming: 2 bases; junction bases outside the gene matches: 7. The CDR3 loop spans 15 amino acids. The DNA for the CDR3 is TGCAGTGCTGGGAGCGGGGGAGTAAACACCGGGGAGCTGTTTTTT. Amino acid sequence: CSAGSGGVNTGELFF.

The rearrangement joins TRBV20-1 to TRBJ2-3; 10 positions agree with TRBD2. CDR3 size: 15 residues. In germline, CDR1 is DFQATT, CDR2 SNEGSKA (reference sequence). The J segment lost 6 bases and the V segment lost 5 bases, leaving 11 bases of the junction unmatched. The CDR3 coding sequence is TGCAGTGCTGCGGCTAGCGGGGGCCTCCCCGATACGCAGTATTTT. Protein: CSAAASGGLPDTQYF.

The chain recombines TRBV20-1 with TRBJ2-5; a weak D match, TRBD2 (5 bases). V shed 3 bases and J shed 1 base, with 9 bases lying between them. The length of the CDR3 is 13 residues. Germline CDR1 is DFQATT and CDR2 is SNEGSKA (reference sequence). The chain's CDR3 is CSASLSGQETQYF. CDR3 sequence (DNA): TGCAGTGCTAGTCTCAGCGGCCAAGAGACCCAGTACTTC.

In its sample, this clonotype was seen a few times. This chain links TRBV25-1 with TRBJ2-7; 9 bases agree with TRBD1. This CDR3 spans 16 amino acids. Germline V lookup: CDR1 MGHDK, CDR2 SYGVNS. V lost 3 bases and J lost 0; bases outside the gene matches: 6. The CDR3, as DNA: TGTGCCAGCAGTGACTCGCGGACAGGGGACTCCTACGAGCAGTACTTC. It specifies CASSDSRTGDSYEQYF.

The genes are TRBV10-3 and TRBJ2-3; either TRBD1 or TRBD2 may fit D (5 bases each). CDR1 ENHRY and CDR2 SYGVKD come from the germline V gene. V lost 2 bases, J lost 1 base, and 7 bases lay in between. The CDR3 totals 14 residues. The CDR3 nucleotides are TGTGCCATCAGTGAGGGGGGAGGCACAGATACGCAGTATTTT. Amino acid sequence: CAISEGGGTDTQYF.

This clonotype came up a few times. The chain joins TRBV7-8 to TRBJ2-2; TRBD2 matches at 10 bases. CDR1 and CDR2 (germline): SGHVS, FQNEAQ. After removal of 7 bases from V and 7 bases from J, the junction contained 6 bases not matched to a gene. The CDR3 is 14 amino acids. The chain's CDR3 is CASTGLAVGGELFF. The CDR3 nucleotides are TGTGCCAGCACCGGACTAGCGGTCGGCGGGGAGCTGTTTTTT.

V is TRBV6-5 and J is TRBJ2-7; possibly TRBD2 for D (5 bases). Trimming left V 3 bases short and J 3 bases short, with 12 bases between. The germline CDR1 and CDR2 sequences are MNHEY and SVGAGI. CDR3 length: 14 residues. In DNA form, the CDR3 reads TGTGCCAGCAGTTATTCGCGGGCAGGCTACGAGCAGTACGTC. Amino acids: CASSYSRAGYEQYV.

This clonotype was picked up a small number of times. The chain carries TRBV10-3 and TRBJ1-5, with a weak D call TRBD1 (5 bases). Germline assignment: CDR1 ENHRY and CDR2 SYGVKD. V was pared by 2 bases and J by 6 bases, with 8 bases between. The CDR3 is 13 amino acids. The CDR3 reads CAISEGAGQPQHF. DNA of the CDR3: TGTGCCATCAGTGAGGGGGCTGGTCAGCCCCAGCATTTT.

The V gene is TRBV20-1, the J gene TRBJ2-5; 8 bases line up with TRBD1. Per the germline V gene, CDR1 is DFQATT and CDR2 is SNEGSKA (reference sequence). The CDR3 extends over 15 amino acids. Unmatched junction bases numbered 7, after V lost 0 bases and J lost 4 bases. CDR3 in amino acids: CSARDGAGGRETQYF. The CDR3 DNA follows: TGCAGTGCTAGAGATGGCGCAGGGGGCAGAGAGACCCAGTACTTC.

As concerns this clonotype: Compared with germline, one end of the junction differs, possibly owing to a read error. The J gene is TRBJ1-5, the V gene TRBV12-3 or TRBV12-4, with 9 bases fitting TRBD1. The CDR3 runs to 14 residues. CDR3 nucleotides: TGTGACAGCAGTTCGGGACAGGGAAATCAGCCCCAGCATTTT. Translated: CDSSSGQGNQPQHF.

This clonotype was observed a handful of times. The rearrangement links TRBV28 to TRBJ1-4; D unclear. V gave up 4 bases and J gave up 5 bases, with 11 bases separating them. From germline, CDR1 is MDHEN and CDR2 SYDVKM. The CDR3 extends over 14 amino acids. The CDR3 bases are TGTGCCAGCAGTTACAGCCGGGGAAATGAAAAACTGTTTTTT. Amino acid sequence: CASSYSRGNEKLFF.

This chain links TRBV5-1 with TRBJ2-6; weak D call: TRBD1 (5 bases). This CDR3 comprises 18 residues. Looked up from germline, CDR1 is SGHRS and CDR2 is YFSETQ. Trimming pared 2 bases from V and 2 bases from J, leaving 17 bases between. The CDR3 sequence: CASSFDQLGATGANVLTF. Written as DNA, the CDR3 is TGCGCCAGCAGCTTCGACCAGCTAGGGGCGACTGGGGCCAACGTCCTGACTTTC. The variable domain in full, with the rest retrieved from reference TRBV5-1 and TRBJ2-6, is KAGVTQTPRYLIKTRGQQVTLSCSPISGHRSVSWYQQTPGQGLQFLFEYFSETQRNKGNFPGRFSGRQFSNSRSEMNVSTLELGDSALYLCASSFDQLGATGANVLTFGAGSRLTVL.

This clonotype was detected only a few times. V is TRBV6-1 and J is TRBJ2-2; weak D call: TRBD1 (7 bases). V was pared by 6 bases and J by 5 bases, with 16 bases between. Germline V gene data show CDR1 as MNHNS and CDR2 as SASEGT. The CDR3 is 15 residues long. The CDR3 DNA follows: TGTGCCAGCAGCCAGGGGGGCCTAGAAACCGGGGAGCTGTTTTTT. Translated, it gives CASSQGGLETGELFF.

CDR3 in amino acids: CSARVSGRTDTQYF. CDR3 coding DNA: TGCAGTGCTAGAGTTAGCGGACGCACAGATACGCAGTATTTT. The chain is built from TRBV20-1 and TRBJ2-3; weak D call: TRBD2 (6 bases). The CDR3 runs to 14 residues. V lost 1 base, J lost 1 base, and 9 bases lay in between. Germline CDR1 is DFQATT and CDR2 is SNEGSKA (reference sequence).

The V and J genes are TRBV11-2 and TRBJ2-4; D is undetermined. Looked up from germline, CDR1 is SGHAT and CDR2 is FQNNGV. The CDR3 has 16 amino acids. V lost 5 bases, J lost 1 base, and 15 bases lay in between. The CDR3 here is CASSEDLFLAKNIQYF. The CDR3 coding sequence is TGTGCCAGCAGCGAAGATTTATTTCTCGCCAAAAACATTCAGTACTTC.

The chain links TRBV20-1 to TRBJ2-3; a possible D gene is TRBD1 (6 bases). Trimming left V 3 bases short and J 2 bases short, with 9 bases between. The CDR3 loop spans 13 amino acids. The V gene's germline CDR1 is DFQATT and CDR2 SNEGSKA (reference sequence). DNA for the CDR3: TGCAGTGCTAGGGACAGAATCACAGATACGCAGTATTTT. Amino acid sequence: CSARDRITDTQYF.

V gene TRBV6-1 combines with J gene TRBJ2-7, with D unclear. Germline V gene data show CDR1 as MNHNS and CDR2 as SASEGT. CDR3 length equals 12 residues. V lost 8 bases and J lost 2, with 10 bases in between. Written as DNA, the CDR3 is TGTGCCAGCGAGGCGGATCCCTACGAGCAGTACGTC. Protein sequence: CASEADPYEQYV.

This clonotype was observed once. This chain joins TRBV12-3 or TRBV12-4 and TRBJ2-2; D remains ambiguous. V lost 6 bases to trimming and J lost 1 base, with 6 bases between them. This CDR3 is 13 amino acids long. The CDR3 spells CASRRQNTGELFF. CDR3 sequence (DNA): TGTGCCAGCAGACGGCAGAACACCGGGGAGCTGTTTTTT.

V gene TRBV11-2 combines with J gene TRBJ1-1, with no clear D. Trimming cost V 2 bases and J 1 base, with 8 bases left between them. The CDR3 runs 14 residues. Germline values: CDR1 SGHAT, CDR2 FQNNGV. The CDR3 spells CASSLLLENTEAFF. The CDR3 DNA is TGTGCCAGCAGCTTACTGTTAGAGAACACTGAAGCTTTCTTT.